The 2 T cell receptor beta chains in this list originate from one sample, sequenced in a study of PD-1 blockade in classical Hodgkin lymphoma. Data came from immunoSEQ multiplex PCR; TCRdb stores just in-frame clones and leaves some out. Of 30,000 to 45,000 clones listed, around 63% are singletons. All patients relapsed after autologous stem cell transplantation, and brentuximab vedotin exposure varied. The material was peripheral blood mononuclear cells (PBMCs), obtained before the second cycle of nivolumab. These receptors were taken from a human donor with classical Hodgkin lymphoma.

This CDR3 is CASSRQGQETQYF. The DNA for the CDR3 is TGTGCCAGCAGCCGACAGGGGCAAGAGACCCAGTACTTC. The J gene is TRBJ2-5, the V gene TRBV5-4, with TRBD1 matching 8 bases. This CDR3 region has 13 residues. Looked up from germline, CDR1 is SGHNT and CDR2 is YYREEE (reference sequence). V lost 4 bases to trimming and J lost 2 bases; unmatched junction nucleotides: 1.

This clone has a handful of counts. The chain joins TRBV11-1 to TRBJ2-7; TRBD2 aligns across 7 bases. Per the germline V gene, CDR1 is SGHAT and CDR2 is FQDESV (reference sequence). CDR3 size: 14 residues. Unmatched junction bases numbered 5, after V lost 6 bases and J lost 0 bases. CDR3 loop: CASRPTSTSYEQYF. DNA for the CDR3: TGTGCCAGCAGGCCGACTAGCACCTCCTACGAGCAGTACTTC. Variable domain in full (rest from reference TRBV11-1 and TRBJ2-7): EAEVAQSPRYKITEKSQAVAFWCDPISGHATLYWYRQILGQGPELLVQFQDESVVDDSQLPKDRFSAERLKGVDSTLKIQPAELGDSAMYLCASRPTSTSYEQYFGPGTRLTVT.